This T cell receptor (beta chain) was found in a study of OX40 agonist ivuxolimab in advanced cancers. People who had autoimmune disease history or systemic immunosuppression were excluded. TCRdb's copy holds only in-frame clones and misses some; the assay was immunoSEQ multiplex PCR. The sample holds 65,000 to 90,000 clones, about 90% seen once. Germline V gene lookup returns CDR1 MDHEN and CDR2 SYDVKM. The J segment lost 4 bases and the V segment lost 5 bases, leaving 7 bases of the junction unmatched. The CDR3 consists of 15 residues. Study-wide findings and caveats: Expanded clones were, on average, more numerous in CD8+ T cells than in CD4+. Low clonal expansion, among the lowest seen, marked partial responders at 0.1-3.0 mg/kg.

On this clone: Its antigen is unidentified.

The sequence derives from an adult with an advanced solid tumor such as melanoma, head and neck, liver or kidney cancer. The rearrangement joins TRBV28 to TRBJ2-3, with 9 bases matching TRBD2. The sample in question was CD4+ or CD8+ T cells sorted from blood, obtained in a trial of the OX40 agonist ivuxolimab. CDR3 protein: CASSPPAGGADTQYF. CDR3 bases: TGTGCCAGCAGTCCCCCGGCGGGGGGGGCAGATACGCAGTATTTT. Complete variable domain (other parts from reference TRBV28 and TRBJ2-3): DVKVTQSSRYLVKRTGEKVFLECVQDMDHENMFWYRQDPGLGLRLIYFSYDVKMKEKGDIPEGYSVSREKKERFSLILESASTNQTSMYLCASSPPAGGADTQYFGPGTRLTVL.